This T cell receptor beta chain was captured in a study of shared clonotypes between healthy human individuals (TCRdb year 2020). With regard to the full study: The cohort included a few men and a couple of women between 18 and 49 years of age. For each donor, CD4 naive and CD4 memory were each run on three plates, CD8 naive on two plates, and CD8 memory on one plate. The study deeply sequenced blood TCR repertoires of about 5 healthy adults to estimate repertoire size and the extent of clonotype sharing between individuals. To increase sequencing depth and limit assay-specific biases, different laboratories used diverse techniques to prepare libraries and sequence TCR repertoires. Leukapheresis yielded between about 0.94 and 10 billion PBMCs per donor.

As regards this clone: Its cognate antigen has yet to be identified. No per-base quality is available; no much larger clone lies one base away.

What the work shows at the level of the full study, not this receptor alone: Rarefaction of sorted-subset datasets indicated incomplete sequencing despite the large sequencing depth. Estimated clonotype richness was generally larger for naive than for memory subsets. Pairwise subsampling indicated that sequencing depth was expected to affect the degree of clonotype sharing among donors. Because the study included a small number of donors, the genetic and exposure-history diversity represented was limited. Sampling was restricted to blood, and TCR repertoires in tissue are likely to differ from TCR repertoires in blood. Higher generation probabilities were observed for clonotypes shared by all four sorted-subset donors than for non-shared clonotypes. Around 5.4% of naive CD4, approximately 3.7% of naive CD8, roughly 2.5% of memory CD4, and about 0.4% of memory CD8 clonotypes were shared across several donors.

Sequences SGHAT (CDR1) and FQNNGV (CDR2) are obtained from the germline V gene. A distance of 16 bases separates the germline ends of V and J, which lose 5 bases and 2 bases respectively. Inclusive of the bounding cysteine and phenylalanine, the CDR3 is 15 residues long. Just the 45-base CDR3 DNA is kept, in frame starting at base 1. Using the deep immunoSEQ assay, TCR CDR3 regions were amplified from genomic DNA by multiplex PCR. Extracted genomic DNA from each cell subset was distributed evenly across all wells of several immunoSEQ 96-well plates, and each plate was treated as a replicate. Each replicate PCR for sorted subsets received 150 to 250 ng genomic DNA, equal to about 29,000 T cell genomes. The purified libraries were quantified using a Qubit 3.0 fluorometer, sized with a Bioanalyzer 2100, and then quantified again using the KAPA Library Quantification kit. Every immunoSEQ 96-well plate was sequenced on a dedicated single-read 150-cycle Illumina NextSeq 550 flow cell. Per the authors' processing: Because the immunoSEQ output included only junctional sequences and no quality scores, the filtering could not be the same as the filtering used for full-length reads. To assign V/J genes and CDR3, sequences were annotated using PyIR, a Python wrapper for IgBLAST v1.9, with IMGT germline references. Reads were filtered out if the reads had weak V/J assignments (E-value above 1e-6), no CDR3, stop codons, out-of-frame junctions, or ambiguous translated residues. V3J clonotypes were defined as sequences sharing an identical inferred V gene, J gene, and CDR3 amino acid sequence. To compute the percentage overlap between repertoires, the number of shared unique clonotypes was divided by the size of the smaller repertoire. RTK rarefaction, the Chao1 estimator, and Recon v2.1 estimates of unobserved clonotypes were used to assess repertoire richness. For all TCRbeta clonotypes obtained by the gDNA method from several donors, generation probabilities were computed with OLGA. Not all clones reach the TCRdb copy of this immuneACCESS table, which keeps in-frame sequences only. Checked studies attribute under half of the gap to unresolved V genes and leave the rest unexplained. The D gene and trimming were derived from the DNA, and the V and J assignments and clone size from that table. A total of roughly 890,000 clones appear in this sample, more than 85% of them only once. More than 20% of the sample goes to the ten largest clones.

CD8 naive samples were obtained by positive selection for CCR7 among CD45RO-negative cells, yielding a CD45RA+CCR7+ population from which TemRA cells were excluded. The donors were healthy, HIV-negative adults who had no recently reported acute infections or vaccinations. All donors were Caucasian adults living in Nashville, Tennessee, USA. After blood collection by leukapheresis, PBMCs were isolated using Ficoll-Histopaque density gradient centrifugation and then cryopreserved in the vapor phase of liquid nitrogen. Purity and quantity of every magnetically sorted T cell population were checked by analytical flow cytometry. Genomic DNA was isolated from each sorted fraction and quantified by UV absorbance on a Nanodrop 2000c.

The TCR sequence derives from a man aged 25-45 years in good health. The chain is made from TRBV11-2 and TRBJ2-7; matching of 7 bases hints at TRBD2 as the D gene. Specimen: naive CD8+ T cells sorted from blood. The sample's cell subset or site label, in plain terms: CD45RA+CCR7+. The nucleotides are TGTGCCAGCAGCAACCCTGGGGGGGCGGCCTACGAGCAGTACTTC. Its protein product is CASSNPGGAAYEQYF.